The T cell receptor beta chain described here comes from a study of T cells in Graves' hyperthyroidism and ophthalmopathy. Amplified TCR beta CDR3 regions derived from RNA transcripts. A set of HTBI primers served as the primers for a first-round RT-PCR of the TCR CDR3. TCRdb re-derived calls from the multiplex PCR reads in MiXCR, one entry per CDR3 protein. The table lists approximately 400,000 distinct CDR3 sequences, 14% to 15% of them singletons. Hyperthyroidism in the patients, aged 18 to 65, was newly diagnosed and under 2 months in duration. Lactation, pregnancy, other autoimmune disease or uncontrolled infection excluded patients. PBMCs came from more than 8.5 ml fresh peripheral blood. V was shortened by 0 bases and J by 4 bases, with 7 bases between the two germline ends. Germline CDR1 WNHNN, CDR2 SYGVQD (reference sequence). CDR3 length equals 13 residues.

The chain employs TRBV10-1 and TRBJ2-7; no clear D. The sample comprised blood. This receptor was taken from a woman aged 30 to 39 with Graves' hyperthyroidism. CDR3 in DNA: TGCGCCAGCAGTGAGTCGCGAGGTTACGAGCAGTACTTC. This gives the protein CASSESRGYEQYF.